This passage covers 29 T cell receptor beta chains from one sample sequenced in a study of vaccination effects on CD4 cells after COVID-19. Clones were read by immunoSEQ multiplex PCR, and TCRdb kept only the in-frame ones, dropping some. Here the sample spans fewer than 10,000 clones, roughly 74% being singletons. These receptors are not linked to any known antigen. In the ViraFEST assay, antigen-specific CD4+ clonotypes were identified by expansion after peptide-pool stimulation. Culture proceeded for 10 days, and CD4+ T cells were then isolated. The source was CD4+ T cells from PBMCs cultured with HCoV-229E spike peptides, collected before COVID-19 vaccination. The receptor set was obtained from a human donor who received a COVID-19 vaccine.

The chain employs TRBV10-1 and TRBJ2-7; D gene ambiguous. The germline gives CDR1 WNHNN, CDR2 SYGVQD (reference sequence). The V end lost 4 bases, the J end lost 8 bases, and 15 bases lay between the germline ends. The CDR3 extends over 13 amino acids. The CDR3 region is CASSGPSTGKQYF. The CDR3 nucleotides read TGCGCCAGCAGTGGGCCCTCTACGGGCAAGCAGTACTTC.

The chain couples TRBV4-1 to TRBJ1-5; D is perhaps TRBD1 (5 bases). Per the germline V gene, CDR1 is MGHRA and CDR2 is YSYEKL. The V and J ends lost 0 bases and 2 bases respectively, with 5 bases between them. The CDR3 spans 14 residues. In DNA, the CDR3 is TGCGCCAGCAGCCAAGAACAGGGCAATCAGCCCCAGCATTTT. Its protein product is CASSQEQGNQPQHF.

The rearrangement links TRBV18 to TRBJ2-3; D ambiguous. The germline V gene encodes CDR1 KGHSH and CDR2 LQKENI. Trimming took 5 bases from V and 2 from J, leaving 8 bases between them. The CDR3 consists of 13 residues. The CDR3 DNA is TGTGCCAGCTCAGCGGCGGACACAGATACGCAGTATTTT. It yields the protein CASSAADTDTQYF.

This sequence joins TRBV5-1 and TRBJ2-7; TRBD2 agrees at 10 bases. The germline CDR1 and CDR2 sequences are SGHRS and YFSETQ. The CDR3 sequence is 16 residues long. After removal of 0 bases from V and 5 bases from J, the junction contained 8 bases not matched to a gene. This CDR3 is CASSLAAAGGPHEQYF. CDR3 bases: TGCGCCAGCAGCTTGGCCGCAGCGGGAGGGCCCCACGAGCAGTACTTC.

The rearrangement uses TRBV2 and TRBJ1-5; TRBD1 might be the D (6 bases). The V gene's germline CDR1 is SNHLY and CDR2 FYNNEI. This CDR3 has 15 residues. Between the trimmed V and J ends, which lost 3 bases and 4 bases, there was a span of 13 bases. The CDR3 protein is CASSDRQEPNQPQHF. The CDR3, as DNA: TGTGCCAGCAGTGATAGACAGGAACCTAATCAGCCCCAGCATTTT.

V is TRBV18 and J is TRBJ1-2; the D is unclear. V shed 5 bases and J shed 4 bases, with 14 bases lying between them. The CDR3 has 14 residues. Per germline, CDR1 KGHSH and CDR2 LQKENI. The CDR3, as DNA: TGTGCCAGCTCAGACGGAAGCATAACCTATGGCTACACCTTC. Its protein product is CASSDGSITYGYTF.

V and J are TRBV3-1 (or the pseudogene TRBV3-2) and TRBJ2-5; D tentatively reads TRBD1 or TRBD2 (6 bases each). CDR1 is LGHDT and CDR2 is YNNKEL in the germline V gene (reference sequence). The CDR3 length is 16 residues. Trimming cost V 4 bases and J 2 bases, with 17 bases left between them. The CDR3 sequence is CASSPGGGTLQETQYF. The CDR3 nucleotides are TGTGCCAGCAGCCCCGGTGGCGGGACACTTCAAGAGACCCAGTACTTC.

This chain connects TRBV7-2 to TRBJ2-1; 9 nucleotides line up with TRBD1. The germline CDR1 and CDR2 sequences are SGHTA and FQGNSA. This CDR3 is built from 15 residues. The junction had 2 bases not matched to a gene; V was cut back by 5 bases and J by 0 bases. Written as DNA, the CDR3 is TGTGCCAGCAGCATGGACAGGGGCTCCTACAATGAGCAGTTCTTC. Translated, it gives CASSMDRGSYNEQFF. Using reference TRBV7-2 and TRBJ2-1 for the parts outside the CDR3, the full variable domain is GAGVSQSPSNKVTEKGKDVELRCDPISGHTALYWYRQSLGQGLEFLIYFQGNSAPDKSGLPSDRFSAERTGGSVSTLTIQRTQQEDSAVYLCASSMDRGSYNEQFFGPGTRLTVL.

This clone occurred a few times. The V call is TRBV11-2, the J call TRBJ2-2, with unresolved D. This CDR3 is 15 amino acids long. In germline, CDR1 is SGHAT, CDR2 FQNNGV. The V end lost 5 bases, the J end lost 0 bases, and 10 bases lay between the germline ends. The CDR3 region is CASSVTRTNTGELFF. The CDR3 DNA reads TGTGCCAGCAGCGTAACCAGGACGAACACCGGGGAGCTGTTTTTT.

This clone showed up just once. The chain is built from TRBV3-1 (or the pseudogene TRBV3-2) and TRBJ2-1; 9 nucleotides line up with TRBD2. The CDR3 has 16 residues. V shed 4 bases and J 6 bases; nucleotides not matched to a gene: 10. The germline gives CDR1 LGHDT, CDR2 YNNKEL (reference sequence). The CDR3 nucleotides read TGTGCCAGCAGCCGTTCCATGGCGGGGGGGCGCAATGAGCAGTTCTTC. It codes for CASSRSMAGGRNEQFF.

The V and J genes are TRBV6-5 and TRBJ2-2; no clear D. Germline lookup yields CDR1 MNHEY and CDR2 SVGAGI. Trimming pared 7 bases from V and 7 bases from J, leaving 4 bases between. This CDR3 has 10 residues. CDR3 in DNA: TGTGCCAGCAAGGTCGGGGAGCTGTTTTTT. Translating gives CASKVGELFF.

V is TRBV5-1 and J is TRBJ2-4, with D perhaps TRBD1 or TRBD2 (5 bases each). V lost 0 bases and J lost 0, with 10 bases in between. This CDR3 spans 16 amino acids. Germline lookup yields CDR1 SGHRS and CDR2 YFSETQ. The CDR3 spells CASSLEGRTAKNIQYF. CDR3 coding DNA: TGCGCCAGCAGCTTGGAGGGACGCACAGCCAAAAACATTCAGTACTTC.

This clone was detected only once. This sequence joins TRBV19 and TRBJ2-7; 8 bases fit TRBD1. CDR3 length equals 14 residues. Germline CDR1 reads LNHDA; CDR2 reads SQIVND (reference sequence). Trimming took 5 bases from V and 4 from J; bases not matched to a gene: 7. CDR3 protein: CASSQDRGRYEQYF. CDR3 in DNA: TGTGCCAGTAGTCAAGACAGGGGCCGGTACGAGCAGTACTTC.

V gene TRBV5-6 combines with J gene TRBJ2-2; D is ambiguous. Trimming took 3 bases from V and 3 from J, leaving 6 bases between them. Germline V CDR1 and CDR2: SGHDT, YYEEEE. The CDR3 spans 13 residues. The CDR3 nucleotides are TGTGCCAGCAGCTCCAGTTACACCGGGGAGCTGTTTTTT. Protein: CASSSSYTGELFF.

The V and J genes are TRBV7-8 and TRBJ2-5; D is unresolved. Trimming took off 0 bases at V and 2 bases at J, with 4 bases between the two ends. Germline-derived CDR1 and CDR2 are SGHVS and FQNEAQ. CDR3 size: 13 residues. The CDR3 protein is CASSLARQETQYF. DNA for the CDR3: TGTGCCAGCAGCTTAGCCAGACAAGAGACCCAGTACTTC.

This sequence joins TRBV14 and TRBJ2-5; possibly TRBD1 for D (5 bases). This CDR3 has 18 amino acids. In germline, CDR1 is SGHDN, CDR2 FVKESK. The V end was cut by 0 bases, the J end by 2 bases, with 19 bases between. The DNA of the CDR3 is TGTGCCAGCAGCCAAGAAGCGAGACAGTCAATGGGGCAAGAGACCCAGTACTTC. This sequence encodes CASSQEARQSMGQETQYF.

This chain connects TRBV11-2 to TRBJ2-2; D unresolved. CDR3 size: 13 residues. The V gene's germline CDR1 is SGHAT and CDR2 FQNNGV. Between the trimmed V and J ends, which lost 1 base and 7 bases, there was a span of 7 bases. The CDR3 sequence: CASSLGRVGELFF. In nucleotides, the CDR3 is TGTGCCAGCAGCTTAGGTCGAGTCGGGGAGCTGTTTTTT.

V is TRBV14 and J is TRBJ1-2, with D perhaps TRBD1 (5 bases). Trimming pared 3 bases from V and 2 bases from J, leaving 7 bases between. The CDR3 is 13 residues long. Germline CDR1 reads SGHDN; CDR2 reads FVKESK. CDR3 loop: CASSHRGNYGYTF. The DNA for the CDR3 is TGTGCCAGCAGCCACCGGGGGAACTATGGCTACACCTTC.

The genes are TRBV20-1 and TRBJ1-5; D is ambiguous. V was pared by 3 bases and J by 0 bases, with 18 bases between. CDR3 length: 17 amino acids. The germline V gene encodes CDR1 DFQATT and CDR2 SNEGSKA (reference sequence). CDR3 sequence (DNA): TGCAGTGCTAGTCGGGCAGACCGTACGTTTAGCAATCAGCCCCAGCATTTT. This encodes CSASRADRTFSNQPQHF.

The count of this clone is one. The CDR3: CASSLNGRGQETQYF. The CDR3 DNA follows: TGTGCCAGCAGCCTTAACGGGAGAGGTCAAGAGACCCAGTACTTC. V and J are TRBV6-5 and TRBJ2-5; perhaps TRBD2 as D (6 bases). Germline lookup yields CDR1 MNHEY and CDR2 SVGAGI. The CDR3 is made up of 15 amino acids. The germline V and J ends were trimmed by 6 bases and 2 bases, with 16 bases remaining between them.

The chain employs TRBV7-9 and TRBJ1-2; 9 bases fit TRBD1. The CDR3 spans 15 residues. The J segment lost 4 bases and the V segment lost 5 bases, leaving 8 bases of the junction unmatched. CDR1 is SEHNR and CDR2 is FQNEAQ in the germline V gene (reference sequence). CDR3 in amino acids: CASSRSPGQGYGYTF. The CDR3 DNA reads TGTGCCAGCAGCAGGAGCCCGGGACAGGGCTATGGCTACACCTTC.

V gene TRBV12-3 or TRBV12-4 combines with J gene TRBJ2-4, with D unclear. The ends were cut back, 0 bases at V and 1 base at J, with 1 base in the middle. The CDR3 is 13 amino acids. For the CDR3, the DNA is TGTGCCAGCAGTTTAGCTGCCAAAAACATTCAGTACTTC. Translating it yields CASSLAAKNIQYF.

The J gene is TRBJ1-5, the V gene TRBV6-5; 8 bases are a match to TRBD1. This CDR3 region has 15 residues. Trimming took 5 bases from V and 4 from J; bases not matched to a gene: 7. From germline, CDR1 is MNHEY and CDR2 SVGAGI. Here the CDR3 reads CASSPGQVHNQPQHF. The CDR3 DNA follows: TGTGCCAGCAGTCCGGGACAGGTGCATAATCAGCCCCAGCATTTT.

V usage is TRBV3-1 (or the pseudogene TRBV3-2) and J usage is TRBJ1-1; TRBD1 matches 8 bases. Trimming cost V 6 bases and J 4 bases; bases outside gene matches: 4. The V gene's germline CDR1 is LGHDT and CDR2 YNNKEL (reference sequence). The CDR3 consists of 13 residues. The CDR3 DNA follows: TGTGCCAGCAGTTTTGACAGGGGCACTGAAGCTTTCTTT. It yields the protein CASSFDRGTEAFF.

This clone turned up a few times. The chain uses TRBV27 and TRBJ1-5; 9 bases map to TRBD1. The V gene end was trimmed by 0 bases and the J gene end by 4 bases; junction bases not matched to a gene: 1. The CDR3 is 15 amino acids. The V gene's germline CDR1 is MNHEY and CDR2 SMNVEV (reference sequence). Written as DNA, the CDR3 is TGTGCCAGCAGTTTATCGACAGGGGGTAATCAGCCCCAGCATTTT. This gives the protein CASSLSTGGNQPQHF.

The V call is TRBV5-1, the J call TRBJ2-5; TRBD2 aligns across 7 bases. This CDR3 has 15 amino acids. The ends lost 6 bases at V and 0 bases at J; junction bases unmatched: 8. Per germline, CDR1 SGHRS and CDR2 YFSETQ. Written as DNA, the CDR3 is TGCGCCAGCACCTATGGCGGGGGTAACCAAGAGACCCAGTACTTC. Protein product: CASTYGGGNQETQYF.

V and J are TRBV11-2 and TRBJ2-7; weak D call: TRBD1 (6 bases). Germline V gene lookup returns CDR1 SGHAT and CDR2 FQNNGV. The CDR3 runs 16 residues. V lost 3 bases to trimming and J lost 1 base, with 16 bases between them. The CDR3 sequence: CASSFPLQGRSYEQYF. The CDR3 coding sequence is TGTGCCAGCAGCTTTCCTTTGCAGGGGAGATCCTACGAGCAGTACTTC.

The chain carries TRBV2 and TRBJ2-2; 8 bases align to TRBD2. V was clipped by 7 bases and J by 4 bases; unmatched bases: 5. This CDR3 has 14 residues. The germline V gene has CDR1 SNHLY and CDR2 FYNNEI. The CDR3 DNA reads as TGTGCCAGCAACGGGAGGGCCACCACCGGGGAGCTGTTTTTT. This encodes CASNGRATTGELFF. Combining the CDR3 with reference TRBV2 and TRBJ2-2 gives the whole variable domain EPEVTQTPSHQVTQMGQEVILRCVPISNHLYFYWYRQILGQKVEFLVSFYNNEISEKSEIFDDQFSVERPDGSNFTLKIRSTKLEDSAMYFCASNGRATTGELFFGEGSRLTVL.

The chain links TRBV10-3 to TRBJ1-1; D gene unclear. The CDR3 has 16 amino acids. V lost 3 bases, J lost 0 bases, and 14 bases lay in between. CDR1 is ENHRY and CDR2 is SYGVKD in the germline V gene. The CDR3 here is CAISDPPGGVNTEAFF. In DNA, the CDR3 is TGTGCCATCAGTGATCCCCCCGGTGGAGTGAACACTGAAGCTTTCTTT.